These 3 T cell receptor beta chains were sequenced from one sample in a study of T cells in localized non-small cell lung cancer. TCRdb keeps only in-frame clones here, not all; method: immunoSEQ multiplex PCR. The sample shows under 150,000 clones, more than 70% of them seen only once. The input for sequencing was peripheral blood, taken before any cancer treatment. Receptors were obtained from a female donor older than 55 with stage I lung adenocarcinoma.

The rearrangement uses TRBV4-2 and TRBJ2-1, with D possibly TRBD2 on 6 matching bases. This CDR3 comprises 16 residues. V lost 3 bases and J 0 bases, leaving 12 bases between the germline ends. In germline, CDR1 is LGHNA, CDR2 YNFKEQ. The CDR3 nucleotides read TGTGCCAGCAGCCAGAAAGGACTAAGCTCCTACAATGAGCAGTTCTTC. It encodes CASSQKGLSSYNEQFF.

Of note for this clone: Relative to the germline gene, one junction end is altered; a read error may explain this. The chain couples TRBV7-7 to TRBJ2-5; possibly TRBD2 for D (6 bases). In germline, CDR1 is SSHAT, CDR2 FNYEAQ (reference sequence). The CDR3 extends over 15 amino acids. CDR3 loop: CASSLTRGMGETQYF. The DNA of the CDR3 is TGTGCTAGCAGCTTGACCCGGGGGATGGGAGAGACCCAGTACTTC.

The V and J genes are TRBV9 and TRBJ2-3, with D possibly being TRBD2 (6 bases). V was shortened by 1 base and J by 2 bases, with 14 bases between the two germline ends. The length of the CDR3 is 16 residues. Germline CDR1 reads SGDLS; CDR2 reads YYNGEE. DNA for the CDR3: TGTGCCAGCAGCGTACTTGGGGGAGGCTCCACAGATACGCAGTATTTT. Amino acid sequence: CASSVLGGGSTDTQYF.